The 24 T cell receptor beta chains presented below share a single source sample, sequenced in a study of OX40 agonist ivuxolimab in advanced cancers. Using immunoSEQ multiplex PCR, the repertoire was profiled, and TCRdb retains in-frame clones only, with some absent. Of roughly 90,000 clones listed, 75% to 95% are singletons. This material consisted of CD4+ or CD8+ T cells sorted from blood, taken in a trial of the OX40 agonist ivuxolimab. All receptors derive from an adult with an advanced solid tumor such as melanoma, head and neck, liver or kidney cancer.

The chain has TRBV27 and TRBJ2-5, with TRBD2 matching 7 bases. The end of the DNA fits TRBJ2-7 better, so the J call may be wrong. The CDR3 runs 13 residues. CDR1 is MNHEY and CDR2 is SMNVEV in the germline V gene (reference sequence). The CDR3 sequence: CASSLGEGYEQYF. The CDR3 DNA reads as TGTGCCAGCAGTTTGGGGGAGGGGTACGAGCAGTACTTC.

CDR3 nucleotides: TGTGCCAGCAGTGAAGGGACTAGGGTGGACTATGGCTACACCTTC. This encodes CASSEGTRVDYGYTF. The V and J genes are TRBV6-1 and TRBJ1-2; no clear D. Germline V lookup: CDR1 MNHNS, CDR2 SASEGT. The CDR3 is 15 residues long. The V end lost 1 base, the J end lost 3 bases, and 12 bases lay between the germline ends.

The chain links TRBV6-5 to TRBJ2-7; D is uncertain. Trimming cost V 2 bases and J 4 bases, with 12 bases left between them. Germline CDR1 MNHEY, CDR2 SVGAGI. CDR3 length equals 14 residues. DNA of the CDR3: TGTGCCAGCAGTTACGGTCCGGGTCCGTACGAGCAGTACTTC. Its protein is CASSYGPGPYEQYF.

The chain combines TRBV7-9 with TRBJ2-2; 7 nucleotides align to TRBD2. V shed 5 bases, J shed 1 base, and the junction held 7 bases outside the gene matches. CDR3 size: 16 residues. Per germline, CDR1 SEHNR and CDR2 FQNEAQ (reference sequence). This CDR3 is CASSQARGRNTGELFF. CDR3 DNA sequence: TGTGCCAGCAGCCAAGCTCGCGGGAGGAACACCGGGGAGCTGTTTTTT.

This chain links TRBV11-2 with TRBJ2-1; 9 bases fit TRBD2. There are 15 residues in the CDR3. Germline values: CDR1 SGHAT, CDR2 FQNNGV. V gave up 0 bases and J gave up 3 bases; unmatched junction bases: 0. The CDR3 DNA reads TGTGCCAGCAGCTTAGAAGCGGGAGGCTACAATGAGCAGTTCTTC. It yields the protein CASSLEAGGYNEQFF.

The genes are TRBV29-1 and TRBJ2-7; 7 nucleotides line up with TRBD1. Looked up from germline, CDR1 is SQVTM and CDR2 is ANQGSEA. V gave up 4 bases and J gave up 4 bases; unmatched junction bases: 7. This CDR3 spans 13 amino acids. In DNA, the CDR3 is TGCAGCGTTGGACAGGGACGTTTTTACGAGCAGTACTTC. Its translation: CSVGQGRFYEQYF.

The chain uses TRBV9 and TRBJ2-3; 16 bases line up with TRBD2. The CDR3 sequence is 17 residues long. In germline, CDR1 is SGDLS, CDR2 YYNGEE. V trimming: 2 bases; J trimming: 1 base; junction bases outside the gene matches: 1. The chain's CDR3 is CASSVGTSGRGTDTQYF. The CDR3, as DNA: TGTGCCAGCAGCGTTGGGACTAGCGGGAGGGGCACAGATACGCAGTATTTT.

This chain uses TRBV30 with TRBJ2-1; 7 nucleotides match TRBD2. The CDR3 has 16 residues. CDR1 GTSNPN and CDR2 SVGIG come from the germline V gene (reference sequence). J gave up 1 base and V 2 bases, and 8 bases lay outside the gene matches. The CDR3 region has the DNA TGTGCCTGGAGTACCTCTTTAGCGGGTTCCTACAATGAGCAGTTCTTC. Amino acids: CAWSTSLAGSYNEQFF.

This chain links TRBV27 with TRBJ1-4; perhaps TRBD1 as D (5 bases). V was cut by 8 bases and J by 7 bases, with 14 bases left in between. The CDR3 is made up of 13 amino acids. CDR1 is MNHEY, CDR2 SMNVEV, per germline (reference sequence). The CDR3 spells CASSRGLTEKLFF. The CDR3 coding sequence is TGTGCCAGCTCAAGGGGCTTAACTGAAAAACTGTTTTTT. The full variable domain, in which reference TRBV27 and TRBJ1-4 provide the parts outside the CDR3, is EAQVTQNPRYLITVTGKKLTVTCSQNMNHEYMSWYRQDPGLGLRQIYYSMNVEVTDKGDVPEGYKVSRKEKRNFPLILESPSPNQTSLYFCASSRGLTEKLFFGSGTQLSVL.

V gene TRBV5-1 combines with J gene TRBJ1-1; D remains ambiguous. The CDR3 runs to 11 residues. Trimming removed 2 bases at V and 7 bases at J, with 6 bases between. Germline V CDR1 and CDR2: SGHRS, YFSETQ. DNA of the CDR3: TGCGCCAGCAGCTTTGGCAGTGAAGCTTTCTTT. Protein sequence: CASSFGSEAFF.

V usage is TRBV11-3 and J usage is TRBJ2-3; possibly TRBD1 or TRBD2 for D (5 bases each). The CDR3 contains 16 residues. Trimming removed 1 base at V and 6 bases at J, with 17 bases between. CDR1 and CDR2 (germline): SGHNT, YENEEA. The CDR3 nucleotides are TGTGCCAGCAGCTTAGTGGACACCCCTGCGGGTGATACGCAGTATTTT. This gives the protein CASSLVDTPAGDTQYF.

The V and J genes are TRBV9 and TRBJ2-7; TRBD1 agrees at 7 bases. V was pared by 4 bases and J by 3 bases, with 10 bases of the junction left unmatched. In germline, CDR1 is SGDLS, CDR2 YYNGEE. The length of the CDR3 is 15 residues. This chain's CDR3 is CASSSPGTVGYEQYF. DNA for the CDR3: TGTGCCAGCAGCTCCCCGGGGACAGTAGGCTACGAGCAGTACTTC.

The chain uses TRBV6-1 and TRBJ2-7, with no clear D. Trimming took off 2 bases at V and 7 bases at J, with 18 bases between the two ends. The CDR3 is 15 amino acids. The V gene's germline CDR1 is MNHNS and CDR2 SASEGT. This CDR3 is CASSEPGSPSREQYF. CDR3 DNA sequence: TGTGCCAGCAGTGAACCAGGTAGCCCATCTCGGGAGCAGTACTTC.

The V and J genes are TRBV5-6 and TRBJ2-1, with 11 bases aligning to TRBD2. Trimming cost V 2 bases and J 1 base; bases outside gene matches: 11. The CDR3 contains 19 residues. Germline V CDR1 and CDR2: SGHDT, YYEEEE. CDR3 in amino acids: CASSLLAGEFGRSYNEQFF. The CDR3 DNA reads TGTGCCAGCAGCTTACTAGCGGGAGAATTCGGTAGGTCCTACAATGAGCAGTTCTTC. Looking up the rest from reference TRBV5-6 and TRBJ2-1 gives the full variable domain: DAGVTQSPTHLIKTRGQQVTLRCSPKSGHDTVSWYQQALGQGPQFIFQYYEEEERQRGNFPDRFSGHQFPNYSSELNVNALLLGDSALYLCASSLLAGEFGRSYNEQFFGPGTRLTVL.

The CDR3 loop reads CASSFLGQPQGYTF. CDR3 nucleotide sequence: TGTGCCAGCAGCTTTCTCGGACAGCCCCAGGGCTACACCTTC. This rearrangement joins TRBV27 to TRBJ1-2; D might be TRBD1 (6 bases). Trimming removed 6 bases from V and 8 bases from J, with 19 bases in between. Germline V gene sequence: CDR1 MNHEY, CDR2 SMNVEV (reference sequence). This CDR3 is built from 14 residues.

V and J are TRBV13 and TRBJ1-2; D is possibly TRBD1 (5 bases). V was clipped by 5 bases and J by 8 bases, with 12 bases between them. CDR3 size: 12 residues. Germline V CDR1 and CDR2: PRHDT, FYEKMQ (reference sequence). CDR3 DNA: TGTGCCAGCAGCCTAGTCGGGGACGGCTACACCTTC. Its translation is CASSLVGDGYTF. The whole variable domain, filled in from reference TRBV13 and TRBJ1-2, reads AAGVIQSPRHLIKEKRETATLKCYPIPRHDTVYWYQQGPGQDPQFLISFYEKMQSDKGSIPDRFSAQQFSDYHSELNMSSLELGDSALYFCASSLVGDGYTFGSGTRLTVV.

The chain couples TRBV13 to TRBJ2-7, with D perhaps assigned TRBD1 or TRBD2 (6 bases each). Germline V lookup: CDR1 PRHDT, CDR2 FYEKMQ (reference sequence). V lost 1 base and J 3 bases, leaving 16 bases between the germline ends. The CDR3 is 16 amino acids. CDR3 in amino acids: CASSLAERGHGYEQYF. The CDR3, as DNA: TGTGCCAGCAGCTTAGCTGAACGGGGGCACGGCTACGAGCAGTACTTC.

The CDR3 coding sequence is TGTGCCAGCAGTGAAGAGGGCGGGAGCTCCTACGAGCAGTACTTC. Encoded protein: CASSEEGGSSYEQYF. This sequence joins TRBV6-1 and TRBJ2-7, with 7 positions matching TRBD2. Germline CDR1 is MNHNS and CDR2 is SASEGT. The CDR3 length is 15 residues. Germline trimming cut 1 base from V and 0 bases from J; bases unmatched to any gene: 3.

The V call is TRBV6-5, the J call TRBJ2-1; the D is unclear. This CDR3 has 14 residues. Germline CDR1 is MNHEY and CDR2 is SVGAGI. The V gene lost 2 bases and the J gene lost 6 bases, with 11 bases spanning the gap. The CDR3 DNA reads as TGTGCCAGCAGTTACCAGTGGGGTGGCAATGAGCAGTTCTTC. This encodes CASSYQWGGNEQFF.

The chain's CDR3 is CASSVQGSGQPQHF. As DNA, the CDR3 is TGTGCCAGCAGCGTACAGGGAAGTGGTCAGCCCCAGCATTTT. The chain carries TRBV7-9 and TRBJ1-5; maybe TRBD1 (6 bases). There are 14 residues in the CDR3. Per germline, CDR1 SEHNR and CDR2 FQNEAQ (reference sequence). With 5 bases removed from V and 6 bases from J, the gap between germline ends came to 14 bases.

The chain uses TRBV9 and TRBJ1-2; weak D call: TRBD1 (5 bases). Germline CDR1 is SGDLS and CDR2 is YYNGEE. Between the trimmed V and J ends, which lost 3 bases and 2 bases, there was a span of 8 bases. CDR3 length: 13 residues. The CDR3, as DNA: TGTGCCAGCAGCGGGACATCCAACTATGGCTACACCTTC. This codes for CASSGTSNYGYTF.

The chain links TRBV7-3 to TRBJ2-1, with 11 bases lining up with TRBD2. The ends lost 5 bases at V and 9 bases at J; junction bases unmatched: 9. This CDR3 spans 15 amino acids. Germline V gives CDR1 SGHTA, CDR2 FQGTGA. CDR3 loop: CASSLKLAGVGEQFF. CDR3 nucleotide sequence: TGTGCCAGCAGCCTTAAACTAGCGGGAGTAGGTGAGCAGTTCTTC.

This chain connects TRBV9 to TRBJ2-3; D might be TRBD2 (6 bases). CDR1 is SGDLS, CDR2 YYNGEE, per germline. Trimming removed 2 bases at V and 11 bases at J, with 15 bases between. There are 13 residues in the CDR3. The CDR3 reads CASSVDEGTLQYF. In nucleotides, the CDR3 is TGTGCCAGCAGCGTGGACGAGGGGACTTTGCAGTATTTT.

The chain has TRBV12-5 and TRBJ2-5; D possibly matches TRBD1 or TRBD2 (5 bases each). Per the germline V gene, CDR1 is LGHNT and CDR2 is FRNRAP. Trimming took off 3 bases at V and 2 bases at J, with 19 bases between the two ends. The CDR3 contains 17 residues. The CDR3 loop is CASGFQLGEELQETQYF. CDR3 nucleotide sequence: TGTGCTAGTGGTTTCCAGTTGGGGGAAGAGCTTCAAGAGACCCAGTACTTC.